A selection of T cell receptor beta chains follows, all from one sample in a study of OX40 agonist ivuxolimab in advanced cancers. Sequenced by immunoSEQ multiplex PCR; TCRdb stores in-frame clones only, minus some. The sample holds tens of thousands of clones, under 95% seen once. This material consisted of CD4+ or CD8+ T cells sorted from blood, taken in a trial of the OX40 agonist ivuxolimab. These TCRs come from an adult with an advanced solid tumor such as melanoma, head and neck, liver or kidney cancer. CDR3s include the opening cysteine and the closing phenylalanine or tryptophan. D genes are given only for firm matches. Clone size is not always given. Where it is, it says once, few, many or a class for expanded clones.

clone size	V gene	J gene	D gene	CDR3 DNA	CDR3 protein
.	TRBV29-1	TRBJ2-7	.	TGCAGCGTTCTACTTAGCAGTCCTAGCTCCTACGAGCAGTACTTC	CSVLLSSPSSYEQYF
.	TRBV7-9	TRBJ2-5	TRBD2	TGTGCCAGCAGCTTACCCGGGACTAGCGGAATAGAGCAGTACTTC	CASSLPGTSGIEQYF
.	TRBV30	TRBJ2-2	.	TGTGCCTGGAAGCTCACCGGGGAGCTGTTTTTT	CAWKLTGELFF
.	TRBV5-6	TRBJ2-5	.	TGTGCCAGCAGCTTGGGGCTGCAAGAGACCCAGTACTTC	CASSLGLQETQYF
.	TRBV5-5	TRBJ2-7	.	TGTGCCAGCAGCTTGGCCGGAGCCTCCAAGGGGCAGTACTTC	CASSLAGASKGQYF
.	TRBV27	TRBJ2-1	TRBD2	TGTGCCAGCAGTTTCGGACTAGCGGGAGTCGATGAGCAGTTCTTC	CASSFGLAGVDEQFF
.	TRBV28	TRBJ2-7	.	TGTGCCAGCAGTATACAGGGGGAGGGAGCGGGCGAGCAGTACTTC	CASSIQGEGAGEQYF
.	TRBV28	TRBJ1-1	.	TGTGCCAGCAGAAAGCCCGGGGTGAACACTGAAGCTTTCTTT	CASRKPGVNTEAFF
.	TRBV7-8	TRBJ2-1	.	TGTGCCAGCAGCTTAACGGAAGGGTGGTCCCACAATGAGCAGTTCTTC	CASSLTEGWSHNEQFF
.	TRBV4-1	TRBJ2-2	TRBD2	TGCGCCAGCAGCCAAGAGATGGTACTAGCGGACAACACCGGGGAGCTGTTTTTT	CASSQEMVLADNTGELFF
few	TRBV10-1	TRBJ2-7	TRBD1	TGCGCCAGCAGTCGGACAGGGTGGAGCGAGCAGTACTTC	CASSRTGWSEQYF
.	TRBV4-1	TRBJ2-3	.	TGCGCCAGCAGTCAAGAAGGCACAGATACGCAGTATTTT	CASSQEGTDTQYF
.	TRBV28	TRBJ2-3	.	TGTGCCAGCAGTTTTTCTGTGGGGGGTACGCAGTATTTT	CASSFSVGGTQYF
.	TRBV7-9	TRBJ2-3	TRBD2	TGTGCCAGCAGCCTAGAGACTAGCGGGATTACAGATACGCAGTATTTT	CASSLETSGITDTQYF
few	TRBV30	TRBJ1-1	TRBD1	TGTGCCTGGCGAACGTCAGGGGGCGAAGCTTTCTTT	CAWRTSGGEAFF
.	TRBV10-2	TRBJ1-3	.	TGCGCCAGCAGTGAAGCAGGGTCAGGAAACACCATATATTTT	CASSEAGSGNTIYF
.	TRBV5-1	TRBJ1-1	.	TGCGCCAGCAGCTTGGCCTGGGACGGGGGGAACACTGAAGCTTTCTTT	CASSLAWDGGNTEAFF
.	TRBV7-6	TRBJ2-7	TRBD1	TGTGCCAGCAGCTTAGTGACAGGGGGTAACCACGAGCAGTACTTC	CASSLVTGGNHEQYF
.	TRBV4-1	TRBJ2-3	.	TGCGCCAGCGCCCAAGGACGGGGCACAGATACGCAGTATTTT	CASAQGRGTDTQYF
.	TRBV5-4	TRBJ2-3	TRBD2	TGTGCCAGCAGCTCCGGGACTAGCGCCGGTACGCAGTATTTT	CASSSGTSAGTQYF
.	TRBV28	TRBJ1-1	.	TGTGCCAGCAGTTTATTTGGGGGGATGAACACTGAAGCTTTCTTT	CASSLFGGMNTEAFF
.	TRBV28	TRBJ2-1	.	TGTGCCAGCGCGGGACAGTCCTACAATGAGCAGTTCTTC	CASAGQSYNEQFF
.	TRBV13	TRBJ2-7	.	TGTGCCAGCAGCTTAGTAGCGGCAAATCGAAACGAGCAGTACTTC	CASSLVAANRNEQYF
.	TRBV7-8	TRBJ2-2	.	TGTGCCAGCAGCTTCTCGGTAGGGGCAACCGGGGAGCTGTTTTTT	CASSFSVGATGELFF
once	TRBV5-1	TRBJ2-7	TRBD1	TGCGCCAGTCACCAGGGGGCCTACGAGCAGTACTTC	CASHQGAYEQYF
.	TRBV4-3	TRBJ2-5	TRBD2	TGCGCCAGCAGCCAGGAGCGGACTAGCGGGAGGTGGTTGGAGACCCAGTACTTC	CASSQERTSGRWLETQYF
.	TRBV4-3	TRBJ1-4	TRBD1	TGCGCCAGCAGCCAAGCGACAGGGGCTCATGAAAAACTGTTTTTT	CASSQATGAHEKLFF
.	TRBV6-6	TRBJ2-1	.	TGTGCCAGCAGCCTCAGAGGGGCCTACAATGAGCAGTTCTTC	CASSLRGAYNEQFF
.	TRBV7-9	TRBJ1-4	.	TGTGCCAGCAGCTTGTTTACTTCAGAGACAATTCATGGATACGAAAAACTGTTTTTT	CASSLFTSETIHGYEKLFF
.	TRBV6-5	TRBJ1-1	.	TGTGCCAGCAGTTACTCGGCCGGTTTCACTGAAGCTTTCTTT	CASSYSAGFTEAFF
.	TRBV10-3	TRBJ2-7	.	TGTGCCATCAGTGATGGAGGGTATCCAGAACCCTACGAGCAGTACTTC	CAISDGGYPEPYEQYF
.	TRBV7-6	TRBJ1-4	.	TGTGCCAGCAGCTTACAGGCAGATAATGAAAAACTGTTTTTT	CASSLQADNEKLFF
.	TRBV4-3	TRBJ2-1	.	TGCGCCAGCAGCCAGACCTCCGGGACACCGAACAATGAGCAGTTCTTC	CASSQTSGTPNNEQFF
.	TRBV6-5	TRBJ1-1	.	TGTGCCAGCAGACAAGACAGTACGAACACTGAAGCTTTCTTT	CASRQDSTNTEAFF
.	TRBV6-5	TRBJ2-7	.	TGTGCCAGCAGTGAAGGGCAGCTCGGCGAGCAGTACTTC	CASSEGQLGEQYF
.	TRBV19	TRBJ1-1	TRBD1	TGTGCCAGTAGGGCAGGGGGGACCACTGAAGCTTTCTTT	CASRAGGTTEAFF
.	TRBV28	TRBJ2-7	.	TGTGCCAGCAGTTCCGGGACACTCGAGCAGTACTTC	CASSSGTLEQYF
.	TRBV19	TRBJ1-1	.	TGTGCCAGTAGTATCATGGAGAACACTGAAGCTTTCTTT	CASSIMENTEAFF
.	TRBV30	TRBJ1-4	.	TGTGCCTGGAGTCTAGGGGAAAAACTGTTTTTT	CAWSLGEKLFF
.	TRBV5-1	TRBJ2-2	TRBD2	TGCGCCAGCAGCGACCTCACTAGCGCTTCAACCGGGGAGCTGTTTTTT	CASSDLTSASTGELFF
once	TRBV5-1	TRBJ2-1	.	TGCGCCAGCAGCGTGAGGGAGAGGAATGAGCAGTTCTTC	CASSVRERNEQFF
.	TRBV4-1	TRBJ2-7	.	TGCGCCAGCAGCCAAGCTCGTTCCTACGAGCAGTACTTC	CASSQARSYEQYF
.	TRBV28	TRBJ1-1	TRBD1	TGTGCCAGCAGTTTTACAGGGGGCGCAGCTGAAGCTTTCTTT	CASSFTGGAAEAFF
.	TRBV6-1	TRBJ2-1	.	TGTGCCAGCAGCCAACAGGAGGGCGGCGAGCAGTTCTTC	CASSQQEGGEQFF
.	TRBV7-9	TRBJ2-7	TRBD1	TGTGCCAGCAGCCCTGGACAGGACCTCTACGAGCAGTACTTC	CASSPGQDLYEQYF
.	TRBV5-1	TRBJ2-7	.	TGCGCCAGCAGCCTAAACGGCGGGCCCCGCTACGAGCAGTACTTC	CASSLNGGPRYEQYF
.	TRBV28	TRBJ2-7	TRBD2	TGTGCCAGCAGTTTCCTAGCGGCAACCTACGAGCAGTACTTC	CASSFLAATYEQYF
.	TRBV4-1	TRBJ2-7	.	TGCGCCAGCAGCCAAGAACGAGCGGGTTCCTACGAGCAGTACTTC	CASSQERAGSYEQYF
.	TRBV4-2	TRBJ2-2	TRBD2	TGTGCCAGCAGCCCATCTGGGACTAGCGGGATGAACACCGGGGAGCTGTTTTTT	CASSPSGTSGMNTGELFF
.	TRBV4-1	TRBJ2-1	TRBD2	TGCGCCAGCAGCCCACCGACTAGCGGGATAGGCAATGAGCAGTTCTTC	CASSPPTSGIGNEQFF
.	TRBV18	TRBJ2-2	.	TGTGCCAGCTCAGATATGACCGGGGAGCTGTTTTTT	CASSDMTGELFF
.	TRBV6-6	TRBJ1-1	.	TGTGCCAGCAGTTACTCGCGAGGGTTTGGCACTGAAGCTTTCTTT	CASSYSRGFGTEAFF